This is a list of T cell receptor beta chains from one sample in a study of cytomegalovirus exposure and HLA in healthy donors. Only in-frame clones appear in the TCRdb table, and some are missing; sequencing was by immunoSEQ multiplex PCR. The profile shows over 150,000 clones, 70% to 85% of them singletons. Sequencing used PBMCs. These TCRs come from a man under 40 in good health and CMV-seropositive. Each CDR3 is given without its conserved first and last residue. Fields, in order: V gene, J gene, CDR3 protein.

TRBV6-1,TRBJ2-1,ATCRDRTNEQF
TRBV7-3,TRBJ2-3,ASSLAGGSTDTQY
TRBV5-6,TRBJ2-7,ASSSLLAGTTYEQY
TRBV5-1,TRBJ2-3,ASSLGQGEDTQY
TRBV2,TRBJ2-5,ASSRLAGDTTQY
TRBV5-1,TRBJ2-1,ASSLVRNDYNEQF
TRBV5-1,TRBJ2-3,ASSPTGGPNSADTQY
TRBV6-4,TRBJ2-1,ASSDSVTGVNEQF
TRBV5-4,TRBJ2-5,ASSPGTGDGETQY
TRBV29-1,TRBJ1-4,SVTLDRLNEKLF